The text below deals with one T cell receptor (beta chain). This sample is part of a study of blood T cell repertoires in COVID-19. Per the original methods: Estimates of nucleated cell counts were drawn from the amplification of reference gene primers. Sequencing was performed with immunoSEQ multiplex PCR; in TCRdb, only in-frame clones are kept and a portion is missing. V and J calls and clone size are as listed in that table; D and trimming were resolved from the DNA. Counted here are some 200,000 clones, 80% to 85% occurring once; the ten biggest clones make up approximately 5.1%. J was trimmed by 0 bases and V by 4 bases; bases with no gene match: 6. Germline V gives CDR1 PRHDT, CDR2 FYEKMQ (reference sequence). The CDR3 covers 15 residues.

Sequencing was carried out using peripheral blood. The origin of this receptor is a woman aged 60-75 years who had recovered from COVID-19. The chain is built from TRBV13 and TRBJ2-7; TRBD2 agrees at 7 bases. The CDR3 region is CASSSTSLPSYEQYF. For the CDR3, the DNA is TGTGCCAGCAGCTCGACTAGCCTCCCCTCCTACGAGCAGTACTTC.